This TCR beta chain was identified in a study of neurological immune-mediated disorders. The germline V gene has CDR1 SGHTA and CDR2 FQGTGA. The CDR3 spans 13 residues. V was clipped by 7 bases and J by 1 base; unmatched bases: 3. Using its own MiXCR run on the 5' RACE reads, TCRdb lists one record per CDR3 protein. The data hold 87,000 or so distinct CDR3 sequences, with 3.5% observed a single time. In its sample, this clonotype was seen many times. Sequencing input: PBMCs. The origin of this receptor is a woman under 30 with multiple sclerosis. This chain links TRBV7-3 with TRBJ1-1; 7 nucleotides line up with TRBD1. This CDR3 is CASKRDRNTEAFF. The CDR3 nucleotides read TGTGCCAGCAAACGGGACAGGAACACTGAAGCTTTCTTT.